Listed here are 31 T cell receptor beta chains from one sample, sequenced in a study of OX40 agonist ivuxolimab in advanced cancers. Sequencing was performed with immunoSEQ multiplex PCR; in TCRdb, only in-frame clones are kept and a portion is missing. The repertoire holds about 54,000 clones, roughly 86% seen once, with 1.2% in the top ten. This specimen was CD4+ or CD8+ T cells sorted from blood, taken in a trial of the OX40 agonist ivuxolimab. The source is an adult with an advanced solid tumor such as melanoma, head and neck, liver or kidney cancer.

The J gene is TRBJ1-3, the V gene TRBV7-7; D gene ambiguous. V was clipped by 5 bases and J by 4 bases, with 6 bases between them. Germline assignment: CDR1 SSHAT and CDR2 FNYEAQ (reference sequence). This CDR3 spans 12 amino acids. The CDR3: CASSPEGNTIYF. CDR3 sequence (DNA): TGTGCCAGCAGCCCCGAGGGAAACACCATATATTTT.

This chain uses TRBV4-1 with TRBJ1-2; no clear D. V gave up 0 bases and J gave up 3 bases, with 20 bases separating them. The CDR3 runs to 18 residues. Per the germline V gene, CDR1 is MGHRA and CDR2 is YSYEKL. CDR3 coding DNA: TGCGCCAGCAGCCAAGACCCCCCGGGAACCCTCGTTCACTATGGCTACACCTTC. Translation gives CASSQDPPGTLVHYGYTF.

The chain carries TRBV30 and TRBJ2-2; TRBD2 agrees at 7 bases. J gave up 4 bases and V 2 bases, and 7 bases lay outside the gene matches. The length of the CDR3 is 15 residues. The germline CDR1 and CDR2 sequences are GTSNPN and SVGIG (reference sequence). This CDR3 reads CAWSRLAAGTGELFF. The CDR3 coding sequence is TGTGCCTGGAGTCGGCTAGCGGCAGGCACCGGGGAGCTGTTTTTT.

The chain carries TRBV28 and TRBJ2-2; D not resolved. In germline, CDR1 is MDHEN, CDR2 SYDVKM. The CDR3 runs to 16 residues. With 7 bases removed from V and 2 bases from J, the gap between germline ends came to 17 bases. The CDR3 protein is CASTKVGLINTGELFF. The CDR3 region has the DNA TGTGCCAGCACCAAGGTTGGGCTTATTAACACCGGGGAGCTGTTTTTT.

The chain carries TRBV30 and TRBJ1-2; no reliable D call. CDR1 GTSNPN and CDR2 SVGIG come from the germline V gene (reference sequence). The CDR3 has 13 residues. Trimming removed 3 bases from V and 5 bases from J, with 13 bases in between. CDR3 in DNA: TGTGCCTGGAGAGACTACAGCGGGTATGGCTACACCTTC. Translation: CAWRDYSGYGYTF.

The J gene is TRBJ2-3, the V gene TRBV30, with TRBD1 identical over 7 bases. The V gene's germline CDR1 is GTSNPN and CDR2 SVGIG (reference sequence). The CDR3 is 16 amino acids. With 2 bases clipped from V and 2 bases from J, the junction kept 10 bases outside the gene matches. CDR3 DNA: TGTGCCTGGAGTCCAGCCGAAGGGGGCCTCACAGATACGCAGTATTTT. Amino acid sequence: CAWSPAEGGLTDTQYF.

V and J are TRBV28 and TRBJ1-1; D is perhaps TRBD1 (6 bases). Trimming took 6 bases from V and 4 from J, leaving 18 bases between them. This CDR3 has 15 residues. CDR1 MDHEN and CDR2 SYDVKM come from the germline V gene. CDR3 in DNA: TGTGCCAGCAGCACAACACAGGGAATGAGCACTGAAGCTTTCTTT. Its protein is CASSTTQGMSTEAFF.

This chain joins TRBV5-1 and TRBJ1-1; D not certain. The germline CDR1 and CDR2 sequences are SGHRS and YFSETQ. CDR3 length: 13 amino acids. The V end was cut by 2 bases, the J end by 4 bases, with 9 bases between. CDR3 DNA sequence: TGCGCCAGCAGCTTAATTCTGGGCACTGAAGCTTTCTTT. Translating gives CASSLILGTEAFF.

The CDR3 is CASSIGQGSQETQYF. CDR3 sequence (DNA): TGTGCCAGTAGTATTGGACAGGGTAGCCAAGAGACCCAGTACTTC. J is TRBJ2-5 and V is TRBV19; 8 bases align to TRBD1. The CDR3 covers 15 residues. Unmatched junction bases numbered 4, after V lost 3 bases and J lost 1 base. Germline V CDR1 and CDR2: LNHDA, SQIVND (reference sequence).

A remark on this clone: Mismatch with germline at one junction end may stem from a read error. The V call is TRBV19, the J call TRBJ1-1; D perhaps matches TRBD1 (6 bases). CDR3 length: 14 residues. Germline CDR1 reads LNHDA; CDR2 reads SQIVND (reference sequence). The CDR3 region is CWGGDTGPCTEAFF. The CDR3 DNA reads as TGCTGGGGGGGGGATACAGGGCCGTGCACTGAAGCTTTCTTT.

In regard to this clone: Relative to the germline gene, one junction end is altered; a read error may explain this. The V and J genes are TRBV6-1 and TRBJ1-2; D not certain. Germline-derived CDR1 and CDR2 are MNHNS and SASEGT. This CDR3 contains 15 residues. CDR3 sequence reads: CASSEGATFDYGYTF. CDR3 DNA sequence: TGTGCCAGCAGCGAAGGCGCCACCTTTGACTATGGCTACACCTTC.

J is TRBJ1-6 and V is TRBV30; D remains unclear. V was clipped by 0 bases and J by 7 bases, with 13 bases between them. The length of the CDR3 is 15 residues. CDR1 and CDR2 (germline): GTSNPN, SVGIG (reference sequence). CDR3 bases: TGTGCCTGGAGTGTACGCCAGGCTCCGAATTCACCCCTCCACTTT. Encoded protein: CAWSVRQAPNSPLHF.

The chain recombines TRBV9 with TRBJ2-1, with a tentative D call TRBD1 (5 bases). CDR3 length equals 15 residues. The V end was cut by 0 bases, the J end by 3 bases, with 10 bases between. The germline V gene encodes CDR1 SGDLS and CDR2 YYNGEE. The CDR3 coding sequence is TGTGCCAGCAGCGTAGCGACAGAACACTACAATGAGCAGTTCTTC. This gives the protein CASSVATEHYNEQFF.

The chain recombines TRBV18 with TRBJ2-1, with 10 positions matching TRBD1. Germline CDR1 reads KGHSH; CDR2 reads LQKENI. The V segment lost 0 bases and the J segment 7 bases; nucleotides outside the gene matches: 12. The CDR3 covers 18 residues. CDR3 region: CASSPPILDRGYWNEQFF. CDR3 bases: TGTGCCAGCTCACCACCAATCCTGGACAGGGGGTATTGGAATGAGCAGTTCTTC.

This chain uses TRBV5-6 with TRBJ2-3, with D hard to call. The CDR3 length is 12 residues. Germline assignment: CDR1 SGHDT and CDR2 YYEEEE. The V end lost 6 bases, the J end lost 2 bases, and 7 bases lay between the germline ends. CDR3 amino acids: CASTLSTDTQYF. The CDR3 DNA follows: TGTGCCAGCACCTTATCCACAGATACGCAGTATTTT.

The genes are TRBV6-5 and TRBJ2-2; D unclear. The germline V gene encodes CDR1 MNHEY and CDR2 SVGAGI. The V end lost 0 bases, the J end lost 6 bases, and 8 bases lay between the germline ends. CDR3 length: 14 residues. Here the CDR3 reads CASSYSRPAGELFF. The CDR3 region has the DNA TGTGCCAGCAGTTACTCGCGTCCTGCCGGGGAGCTGTTTTTT.

The sample holds a few counts of this clone. The chain has TRBV6-5 and TRBJ1-1; unclear D gene. The germline gives CDR1 MNHEY, CDR2 SVGAGI. Trimming left V 5 bases short and J 10 bases short, with 14 bases between. The CDR3 runs to 12 residues. In nucleotides, the CDR3 is TGTGCCAGCAGTCGCGTCAATTCTCGAGCTTTCTTT. It is translated as CASSRVNSRAFF.

The chain carries TRBV6-5 and TRBJ2-3, with D possibly matching TRBD1 (5 bases). Between the trimmed V and J ends, which lost 0 bases and 2 bases, there was a span of 9 bases. The CDR3 runs to 15 residues. The germline gives CDR1 MNHEY, CDR2 SVGAGI. The CDR3 reads CASSYSQGDTDTQYF. CDR3 coding DNA: TGTGCCAGCAGTTACTCTCAGGGTGACACAGATACGCAGTATTTT.

This sequence joins TRBV5-6 and TRBJ1-2; 7 positions match TRBD1. Germline trimming cut 4 bases from V and 3 bases from J; bases unmatched to any gene: 3. CDR3 length: 13 residues. Germline V gene sequence: CDR1 SGHDT, CDR2 YYEEEE. CDR3 residues: CASSPDRDYGYTF. The DNA for the CDR3 is TGTGCCAGCAGCCCTGACAGGGACTATGGCTACACCTTC.

The gene calls are TRBV5-1 and TRBJ2-6, with D unclear. With 1 base removed from V and 0 bases from J, the gap between germline ends came to 8 bases. The CDR3 sequence is 16 residues long. Germline CDR1 SGHRS, CDR2 YFSETQ. The CDR3 protein is CASSLQWSSGANVLTF. CDR3 nucleotide sequence: TGCGCCAGCAGCTTGCAATGGAGCTCTGGGGCCAACGTCCTGACTTTC.

V gene TRBV9 combines with J gene TRBJ2-1, with 8 nucleotides matching TRBD2. The germline CDR1 and CDR2 sequences are SGDLS and YYNGEE. The CDR3 has 15 amino acids. With V trimmed by 3 bases and J by 4 bases, 6 bases remained unmatched. CDR3 nucleotide sequence: TGTGCCAGCAGCGCCGGCGGCGGGGGGTACAATGAGCAGTTCTTC. Its protein is CASSAGGGGYNEQFF.

The CDR3 region has the DNA TGTGCCAGTTCCCTCAGTGGCGGGGAGCTGTTTTTT. It codes for CASSLSGGELFF. The chain couples TRBV19 to TRBJ2-2, with D unresolved. V was pared by 8 bases and J by 7 bases, with 11 bases between. The CDR3 loop spans 12 amino acids. Per germline, CDR1 LNHDA and CDR2 SQIVND (reference sequence).

The chain uses TRBV5-6 and TRBJ1-2, with 8 bases lining up with TRBD1. Germline V gene sequence: CDR1 SGHDT, CDR2 YYEEEE. This CDR3 contains 14 residues. V lost 3 bases, J lost 4 bases, and 5 bases stayed unmatched. CDR3 sequence reads: CASSSGQGVYGYTF. CDR3 nucleotide sequence: TGTGCCAGCAGCTCAGGACAGGGAGTCTATGGCTACACCTTC. Using reference TRBV5-6 and TRBJ1-2 for the parts outside the CDR3, the full variable domain is DAGVTQSPTHLIKTRGQQVTLRCSPKSGHDTVSWYQQALGQGPQFIFQYYEEEERQRGNFPDRFSGHQFPNYSSELNVNALLLGDSALYLCASSSGQGVYGYTFGSGTRLTVV.

This CDR3 is CASSHSLSGAQGEKLFF. The CDR3 DNA reads TGTGCCAGCAGTCACTCCCTGTCAGGGGCGCAAGGTGAAAAACTGTTTTTT. This sequence joins TRBV27 and TRBJ1-4; possibly TRBD1 for D (6 bases). Germline CDR1 and CDR2: MNHEY and SMNVEV (reference sequence). This CDR3 region has 17 residues. V shed 5 bases and J shed 7 bases, with 23 bases lying between them.

The chain employs TRBV5-4 and TRBJ2-1, with 9 bases lining up with TRBD2. Germline V CDR1 and CDR2: SGHNT, YYREEE (reference sequence). The CDR3 contains 15 residues. V dropped 5 bases and J dropped 4; count of bases not matched to a gene: 7. The CDR3 protein is CASSSRTSVYNEQFF. CDR3 nucleotide sequence: TGTGCCAGCAGTTCTCGGACTAGCGTTTACAATGAGCAGTTCTTC.

V and J are TRBV29-1 and TRBJ2-3; D is tentatively TRBD1 or TRBD2 (5 bases each). Trimming removed 7 bases at V and 0 bases at J, with 23 bases between. Germline assignment: CDR1 SQVTM and CDR2 ANQGSEA. This CDR3 contains 17 residues. The CDR3 DNA reads as TGCAGCGCTCGGGACGTTTTTAATACCGGTAGCACAGATACGCAGTATTTT. This codes for CSARDVFNTGSTDTQYF.

V usage is TRBV7-9 and J usage is TRBJ2-1; TRBD2 is a possible D gene (5 bases). The CDR3 is made up of 14 amino acids. From germline, CDR1 is SEHNR and CDR2 FQNEAQ (reference sequence). V lost 5 bases and J lost 8, with 16 bases in between. CDR3 nucleotides: TGTGCCAGCAGCCCCGGATCCGCGGGCGATGAGCAGTTCTTC. As protein: CASSPGSAGDEQFF.

The chain has TRBV28 and TRBJ1-2; D is possibly TRBD1 (5 bases). This CDR3 spans 17 amino acids. Germline lookup yields CDR1 MDHEN and CDR2 SYDVKM. Trimming cost V 2 bases and J 1 base, with 17 bases left between them. Here the CDR3 DNA reads TGTGCCAGCAGTTTAGGGGACGGAGGATATTATAACTATGGCTACACCTTC. It encodes CASSLGDGGYYNYGYTF.

The DNA of the CDR3 is TGTGCCTGGAGTGTATCCGATGGCTACACCTTC. Its translation: CAWSVSDGYTF. The chain couples TRBV30 to TRBJ1-2; no clear D. The CDR3 contains 11 residues. The germline V and J ends were trimmed by 0 bases and 6 bases, with 5 bases remaining between them. Germline CDR1 is GTSNPN and CDR2 is SVGIG (reference sequence).

The genes are TRBV28 and TRBJ2-7; D might be TRBD1 (6 bases). The CDR3 has 14 residues. V shed 10 bases and J shed 3 bases, with 19 bases lying between them. Germline values: CDR1 MDHEN, CDR2 SYDVKM. The CDR3 loop reads CATRGSGVVYEQYF. The CDR3, as DNA: TGTGCCACCAGAGGATCAGGGGTTGTCTACGAGCAGTACTTC. The variable domain in full, with the rest retrieved from reference TRBV28 and TRBJ2-7, is DVKVTQSSRYLVKRTGEKVFLECVQDMDHENMFWYRQDPGLGLRLIYFSYDVKMKEKGDIPEGYSVSREKKERFSLILESASTNQTSMYLCATRGSGVVYEQYFGPGTRLTVT.

V usage is TRBV7-8 and J usage is TRBJ2-7; the D gene is possibly TRBD2 (6 bases). V lost 4 bases and J 5 bases, leaving 12 bases between the germline ends. Germline CDR1 and CDR2: SGHVS and FQNEAQ. CDR3 size: 13 residues. The CDR3, as DNA: TGTGCCAGCAGCTCCCGTTGGGAGGACGAGCAGTACTTC. Residues: CASSSRWEDEQYF.